Listed here are 30 T cell receptor beta chains from one sample, sequenced in a study of T cell repertoires in cytomegalovirus infection. Using its own MiXCR run on the reads, TCRdb lists one record per CDR3 protein. The data contain 180,000 or so distinct CDR3 sequences, about 18% of them singletons. The sample consisted of CD8+ T cells from PBMCs. The receptors shown here come from a human donor in good health (CMV status not recorded). Some clones in this sample may be carry-over from other donors' samples.

A word on this clonotype: The final CDR3 position lacks the conserved phenylalanine or tryptophan, pointing to a likely read error. The gene calls are TRBV11-2 and TRBJ2-7; D possibly corresponds to TRBD1 (6 bases). Trimming took off 0 bases at V and 6 bases at J, with 18 bases between the two ends. The germline gives CDR1 SGHAT, CDR2 FQNNGV. CDR3 length: 16 residues. In nucleotides, the CDR3 is TGTGCCAGCAGCTTAGATGAGCAGGGGTACTCTTTCGAGCAGTACTGC. Amino acid sequence: CASSLDEQGYSFEQYC.

There are many counts of this clonotype. The genes are TRBV7-2 and TRBJ2-3; D not certain. The germline V gene encodes CDR1 SGHTA and CDR2 FQGNSA. The V end lost 5 bases, the J end lost 4 bases, and 16 bases lay between the germline ends. The CDR3 extends over 15 amino acids. In nucleotides, the CDR3 is TGTGCCAGCAGCCTTTTTCATTCTTCGGCAGATACGCAGTATTTT. This gives the protein CASSLFHSSADTQYF.

This clonotype has a handful of counts. This rearrangement joins TRBV7-2 to TRBJ2-7; D is unclear. Trimming stripped 0 bases from V and 3 bases from J, with 9 bases between. The CDR3 totals 14 residues. Germline V gene data show CDR1 as SGHTA and CDR2 as FQGNSA. CDR3 DNA: TGTGCCAGCAGCTTAGCGGTCAGTAACTACGAGCAGTACTTC. This sequence encodes CASSLAVSNYEQYF.

V is TRBV6-2 or TRBV6-3 and J is TRBJ2-2; 8 bases agree with TRBD1. The CDR3 has 14 amino acids. The trim removed 2 bases at V and 7 bases at J, leaving 3 bases unmatched. CDR1 is MNHEY, CDR2 SVGEGT, per germline. CDR3 in amino acids: CASSYGQGYGELFF. The CDR3 nucleotides are TGTGCCAGCAGTTACGGACAGGGTTACGGGGAGCTGTTTTTT.

The table lists this clonotype with a few counts. V and J are TRBV7-6 and TRBJ2-5; D gene ambiguous. Germline CDR1 reads SGHVS; CDR2 reads FNYEAQ. V was clipped by 0 bases and J by 2 bases, with 7 bases between them. The CDR3 spans 14 residues. This CDR3 is CASSLAPSQETQYF. CDR3 nucleotide sequence: TGTGCCAGCAGCTTAGCACCCAGTCAAGAGACCCAGTACTTC.

The sample holds a few counts of this clonotype. The rearrangement uses TRBV30 and TRBJ2-7; tentatively, D is TRBD1 (5 bases). V gave up 0 bases and J gave up 8 bases, with 23 bases separating them. CDR1 GTSNPN and CDR2 SVGIG come from the germline V gene (reference sequence). This CDR3 is 16 amino acids long. CDR3 protein: CAWSVLRGNPITKQYF. The CDR3 DNA is TGTGCCTGGAGTGTACTAAGGGGTAATCCTATTACGAAGCAGTACTTC.

This clonotype has a single count. The chain couples TRBV29-1 to TRBJ1-3; D is uncertain. CDR1 is SQVTM, CDR2 ANQGSEA, per germline. This CDR3 has 14 residues. The V and J ends lost 3 bases and 0 bases respectively, with 9 bases between them. CDR3 sequence (DNA): TGCAGCGTTGAGTTGATGGCCTCTGGAAACACCATATATTTT. This sequence encodes CSVELMASGNTIYF.

This clonotype appeared a few times. The rearrangement uses TRBV6-1 and TRBJ1-2, with TRBD1 matching over 7 bases. The CDR3 has 13 amino acids. CDR1 and CDR2 from the germline V gene are MNHNS and SASEGT. The trim removed 6 bases at V and 4 bases at J, leaving 5 bases unmatched. CDR3 loop: CASSEQGIYGYTF. CDR3 coding DNA: TGTGCCAGCAGCGAACAGGGGATCTATGGCTACACCTTC.

The table lists this clonotype with a few counts. The CDR3 sequence is CASSIVTSDQPQHF. CDR3 coding DNA: TGTGCCAGTAGTATAGTAACCTCGGATCAGCCCCAGCATTTT. The rearrangement links TRBV19 to TRBJ1-5; D call uncertain. The germline CDR1 and CDR2 sequences are LNHDA and SQIVND (reference sequence). Trimming took off 1 base at V and 5 bases at J, with 9 bases between the two ends. CDR3 length equals 14 residues.

The CDR3 is CASSLTGNLNQPQHF. CDR3 bases: TGTGCCAGCAGCCTTACAGGGAACCTCAATCAGCCCCAGCATTTT. The J gene is TRBJ1-5, the V gene TRBV5-6; TRBD1 is a possible D gene (6 bases). The CDR3 is 15 amino acids. V was cut by 4 bases and J by 3 bases, with 14 bases left in between. Germline CDR1 reads SGHDT; CDR2 reads YYEEEE.

This clonotype turned up a few times. This chain connects TRBV7-8 to TRBJ2-3, with 8 bases fitting TRBD1. The germline V gene has CDR1 SGHVS and CDR2 FQNEAQ. The CDR3 length is 15 residues. V was pared by 3 bases and J by 5 bases, with 7 bases of the junction left unmatched. Written as DNA, the CDR3 is TGTGCCAGCAGCTTTCGGACAGGGCGAGAAGATACGCAGTATTTT. Its translation: CASSFRTGREDTQYF. Full variable domain (outside the CDR3, taken from reference TRBV7-8 and TRBJ2-3): GAGVSQSPRYKVAKRGQDVALRCDPISGHVSLFWYQQALGQGPEFLTYFQNEAQLDKSGLPSDRFFAERPEGSVSTLKIQRTQQEDSAVYLCASSFRTGREDTQYFGPGTRLTVL.

This rearrangement joins TRBV2 to TRBJ1-2, with D perhaps matching TRBD1 (6 bases). This CDR3 contains 14 residues. Looked up from germline, CDR1 is SNHLY and CDR2 is FYNNEI. The ends were cut back, 5 bases at V and 3 bases at J, with 13 bases in the middle. The CDR3 region has the DNA TGTGCCAGCAGTTCCCAGGGGATCGACTATGGCTACACCTTC. It codes for CASSSQGIDYGYTF.

J is TRBJ1-4 and V is TRBV27; 8 nucleotides agree with TRBD1. The CDR3 totals 17 residues. J gave up 0 bases and V 4 bases, and 7 bases lay outside the gene matches. Germline V CDR1 and CDR2: MNHEY, SMNVEV (reference sequence). In nucleotides, the CDR3 is TGTGCCAGCAGTTCCGGACAGGGATCAACAACTAATGAAAAACTGTTTTTT. Amino acid sequence: CASSSGQGSTTNEKLFF.

This clonotype showed up just a few times. CDR3 bases: TGTGCCAGCAGCTTCCCGGGGTGGGACCCCTCCTACGAGCAGTACTTC. This translates into CASSFPGWDPSYEQYF. The chain links TRBV12-3 or TRBV12-4 to TRBJ2-7, with D perhaps assigned TRBD1 or TRBD2 (5 bases each). V was trimmed by 6 bases and J by 0 bases, leaving 18 bases between them. The CDR3 is 16 residues long.

This clonotype was observed many times. The chain links TRBV28 to TRBJ1-2; unclear D gene. V shed 6 bases and J shed 4 bases, with 15 bases lying between them. The CDR3 is 14 amino acids. Germline V gene sequence: CDR1 MDHEN, CDR2 SYDVKM. CDR3 DNA: TGTGCCAGCAGAGCCATGATGGGTAGCTATGGCTACACCTTC. As protein: CASRAMMGSYGYTF.

This chain connects TRBV20-1 to TRBJ1-2; weak D call: TRBD1 (6 bases). V lost 2 bases and J 4 bases, leaving 17 bases between the germline ends. The CDR3 has 15 amino acids. Germline V gene data show CDR1 as DFQATT and CDR2 as SNEGSKA (reference sequence). CDR3 in amino acids: CSARSPLTGFYGYTF. CDR3 nucleotide sequence: TGCAGTGCTAGATCACCCCTAACAGGGTTCTATGGCTACACCTTC.

Here the CDR3 reads CASSLVGQVSGANVLTF. The DNA for the CDR3 is TGTGCCAGCAGCTTAGTGGGACAAGTCTCTGGGGCCAACGTCCTGACTTTC. J is TRBJ2-6 and V is TRBV7-2; a weak D match, TRBD1 (6 bases). Germline V CDR1 and CDR2: SGHTA, FQGNSA. The CDR3 sequence is 17 residues long. V was clipped by 1 base and J by 0 bases, with 10 bases between them.

The chain couples TRBV14 to TRBJ2-1, with 10 bases matching TRBD1. This CDR3 has 15 residues. Germline trimming cut 0 bases from V and 8 bases from J; bases unmatched to any gene: 4. Looked up from germline, CDR1 is SGHDN and CDR2 is FVKESK. The CDR3 region has the DNA TGTGCCAGCAGCCAAGAGGGACAGGGGATGGATGAGCAGTTCTTC. Translated, it gives CASSQEGQGMDEQFF.

This sequence joins TRBV6-2 or TRBV6-3 and TRBJ1-5; D gene uncertain. CDR3 length: 16 residues. V shed 4 bases and J shed 3 bases, with 16 bases lying between them. Germline-derived CDR1 and CDR2 are MNHEY and SVGEGT. CDR3 region: CASSSPVPIDNQPQHF. In DNA, the CDR3 is TGTGCCAGCAGTTCCCCCGTCCCGATAGACAATCAGCCCCAGCATTTT.

This clonotype was detected a few times. V usage is TRBV7-9 and J usage is TRBJ2-3; 7 positions agree with TRBD2. The CDR3 is made up of 13 amino acids. J gave up 4 bases and V 6 bases, and 4 bases lay outside the gene matches. Looked up from germline, CDR1 is SEHNR and CDR2 is FQNEAQ (reference sequence). Here the CDR3 reads CASRLGGADTQYF. For the CDR3, the DNA is TGTGCCAGCAGGTTGGGAGGGGCAGATACGCAGTATTTT.

As DNA, the CDR3 is TGTGCCAGCAGTGTCCCTTGGGGGGGCACCCAAGAGACCCAGTACTTC. Translation gives CASSVPWGGTQETQYF. The chain is built from TRBV28 and TRBJ2-5, with D maybe TRBD2 (7 bases). Trimming removed 5 bases from V and 1 base from J, with 17 bases in between. The CDR3 sequence is 16 residues long. Germline assignment: CDR1 MDHEN and CDR2 SYDVKM.

The chain's CDR3 is CASSQQGVRSYEQYF. DNA for the CDR3: TGTGCCAGCAGCCAGCAGGGGGTGCGCTCCTACGAGCAGTACTTC. The chain has TRBV14 and TRBJ2-7; 7 nucleotides match TRBD1. Germline values: CDR1 SGHDN, CDR2 FVKESK. With V trimmed by 3 bases and J by 0 bases, 5 bases remained unmatched. This CDR3 comprises 15 residues.

This clonotype has just a few counts. V and J are TRBV6-5 and TRBJ2-2; maybe TRBD1 (5 bases). Per the germline V gene, CDR1 is MNHEY and CDR2 is SVGAGI. The CDR3 extends over 15 amino acids. The germline V and J ends were trimmed by 7 bases and 0 bases, with 12 bases remaining between them. CDR3 nucleotides: TGTGCCAGCACCGACAGCTTCCCGAACACCGGGGAGCTGTTTTTT. Residues: CASTDSFPNTGELFF.

This clonotype appeared many times. The chain is built from TRBV12-3 or TRBV12-4 and TRBJ1-1; TRBD1 matches 8 bases. J lost 6 bases, V lost 6 bases, and 9 bases had no gene match. The CDR3 extends over 14 amino acids. CDR3 nucleotide sequence: TGTGCCAGCAGCCCGACAGGGGCTGTCGCTGAAGCTTTCTTT. It encodes CASSPTGAVAEAFF.

This clonotype was seen more than once but under ten times. The rearrangement links TRBV19 to TRBJ1-5; 8 bases agree with TRBD1. CDR1 and CDR2 from the germline V gene are LNHDA and SQIVND (reference sequence). V trimming: 5 bases; J trimming: 7 bases; junction bases outside the gene matches: 13. CDR3 length: 16 residues. CDR3 protein: CASSSSQGASSQPQHF. For the CDR3, the DNA is TGTGCCAGTAGTTCCAGTCAGGGGGCGAGTTCCCAGCCCCAGCATTTT.

The genes are TRBV7-2 and TRBJ2-7, with D perhaps matching TRBD2 (5 bases). The CDR3 covers 15 residues. V lost 5 bases to trimming and J lost 4 bases, with 18 bases between them. Germline CDR1 SGHTA, CDR2 FQGNSA. The CDR3: CASSTHSGTGYEQYF. CDR3 nucleotides: TGTGCCAGCAGCACCCATTCAGGTACGGGGTACGAGCAGTACTTC.

The chain uses TRBV20-1 and TRBJ1-1; D is ambiguous. Germline loops: CDR1 DFQATT, CDR2 SNEGSKA (reference sequence). The CDR3 has 11 residues. V was clipped by 3 bases and J by 1 base, with 3 bases between them. The CDR3 DNA is TGCAGTGCTAGTGCGAACACTGAAGCTTTCTTT. Its protein product is CSASANTEAFF.

This clonotype appeared a few times. This chain joins TRBV9 and TRBJ1-1, with D possibly TRBD1 on 6 matching bases. Germline CDR1 and CDR2: SGDLS and YYNGEE. The CDR3 runs 14 residues. The V end was cut by 2 bases, the J end by 1 base, with 9 bases between. The CDR3 sequence is CASSVGQTNTEAFF. CDR3 coding DNA: TGTGCCAGCAGCGTTGGACAGACGAACACTGAAGCTTTCTTT.

This clonotype showed up just a few times. The chain recombines TRBV20-1 with TRBJ1-1; D remains ambiguous. V lost 0 bases and J lost 10, with 24 bases in between. CDR1 and CDR2 from the germline V gene are DFQATT and SNEGSKA (reference sequence). This CDR3 has 16 amino acids. CDR3 sequence reads: CSARDIRAESSPPAFF. The CDR3 bases are TGCAGTGCTAGAGATATTCGGGCGGAGTCCTCACCCCCAGCTTTCTTT.

At least ten counts were recorded for this clonotype. J is TRBJ1-2 and V is TRBV29-1, with 9 nucleotides matching TRBD1. The CDR3 contains 13 residues. Trimming took 6 bases from V and 7 from J; bases not matched to a gene: 9. CDR1 and CDR2 (germline): SQVTM, ANQGSEA. The DNA of the CDR3 is TGCAGCGTACCAAAACAGGGGGCTGGTGGCTACACCTTC. It encodes CSVPKQGAGGYTF.